A single sample is the source of the 26 T cell receptor beta chains below, sequenced in a study of cytomegalovirus exposure and HLA in healthy donors. PCR primers comprised 60 Vbeta and 13 Jbeta primers. Produced via immunoSEQ multiplex PCR; TCRdb's table is partial and in-frame only. The table records more than 75,000 clones, roughly 77% of them present only once. The sample consisted of PBMCs. The source is a woman in her thirties or forties in good health and CMV-seropositive.

The V and J genes are TRBV19 and TRBJ2-7; 7 nucleotides match TRBD2. Looked up from germline, CDR1 is LNHDA and CDR2 is SQIVND (reference sequence). The length of the CDR3 is 15 residues. The trim removed 4 bases at V and 2 bases at J, leaving 8 bases unmatched. In DNA, the CDR3 is TGTGCCAGTAGTAGGGCGGGAGATGAGCCCTACGAGCAGTACTTC. Residues: CASSRAGDEPYEQYF.

The chain has TRBV6-4 and TRBJ1-5, with TRBD1 matching over 9 bases. CDR3 length: 20 amino acids. J was trimmed by 0 bases and V by 2 bases; bases with no gene match: 14. CDR1 and CDR2 (germline): MRHNA, SNTAGT. The CDR3 region is CASSDQLIGQGRYSNQPQHF. CDR3 sequence (DNA): TGTGCCAGCAGTGACCAGCTTATTGGACAGGGGCGTTATAGCAATCAGCCCCAGCATTTT.

The V and J genes are TRBV6-1 and TRBJ1-5, with no clear D. The CDR3 sequence is 15 residues long. CDR1 and CDR2 from the germline V gene are MNHNS and SASEGT. Trimming took 7 bases from V and 7 from J, leaving 20 bases between them. The CDR3 is CASTSEAVKRQPQHF. As DNA, the CDR3 is TGTGCCAGCACCTCGGAGGCAGTGAAGAGGCAGCCCCAGCATTTT.

This sequence joins TRBV20-1 and TRBJ1-1; unclear D gene. V dropped 7 bases and J dropped 1 base, with 7 bases sitting between them. The CDR3 covers 11 residues. Germline V gives CDR1 DFQATT, CDR2 SNEGSKA (reference sequence). As DNA, the CDR3 is TGCAGTGGGGAGGAGAACACTGAAGCTTTCTTT. Translation: CSGEENTEAFF.

The rearrangement uses TRBV19 and TRBJ1-5, with 7 bases that match TRBD1. CDR3 length: 21 residues. Germline trimming cut 5 bases from V and 5 bases from J; bases unmatched to any gene: 27. Germline CDR1 reads LNHDA; CDR2 reads SQIVND (reference sequence). The CDR3 nucleotides read TGTGCCAGTAGTCGATTGGTAGTCGGGCCCACCGGGACAGTCGATTATCAGCCCCAGCATTTT. It specifies CASSRLVVGPTGTVDYQPQHF.

Regarding this clone: The junction does not match germline at one end; this may be a read error. The genes are TRBV30 and TRBJ2-1, with D tentatively TRBD2 (5 bases). This CDR3 comprises 13 residues. Germline V gene sequence: CDR1 GTSNPN, CDR2 SVGIG (reference sequence). CDR3 amino acids: CALSPGAYNEQFF. Written as DNA, the CDR3 is TGTGCCTTGAGTCCCGGGGCCTACAATGAGCAGTTCTTC.

V usage is TRBV29-1 and J usage is TRBJ2-2; TRBD1 might be the D (5 bases). Trimming took off 8 bases at V and 0 bases at J, with 13 bases between the two ends. Germline lookup yields CDR1 SQVTM and CDR2 ANQGSEA. This CDR3 has 14 amino acids. The CDR3 DNA sequence: TGCAGCTTTCGCAGGGATACGAACACCGGGGAGCTGTTTTTT. This codes for CSFRRDTNTGELFF.

This chain connects TRBV13 to TRBJ2-1; TRBD2 matches at 9 bases. The V gene's germline CDR1 is PRHDT and CDR2 FYEKMQ (reference sequence). The CDR3 is 14 residues long. J was trimmed by 8 bases and V by 4 bases; bases with no gene match: 6. CDR3 region: CASSSLSGRDEQFF. The DNA for the CDR3 is TGTGCCAGCAGCTCCCTTAGCGGGAGAGATGAGCAGTTCTTC.

This chain links TRBV5-1 with TRBJ2-2; 7 bases align to TRBD1. After removal of 0 bases from V and 5 bases from J, the junction contained 4 bases not matched to a gene. CDR1 is SGHRS, CDR2 YFSETQ, per germline. The CDR3 is 15 residues long. For the CDR3, the DNA is TGCGCCAGCAGCTTGGGGGGGACAGTAACCGGGGAGCTGTTTTTT. Amino acids: CASSLGGTVTGELFF.

This clone was observed once. This chain connects TRBV7-9 to TRBJ1-2; D may be TRBD1 (5 bases). V dropped 4 bases and J dropped 7 bases, with 13 bases sitting between them. Germline values: CDR1 SEHNR, CDR2 FQNEAQ (reference sequence). This CDR3 has 13 amino acids. CDR3 in DNA: TGTGCCAGCAGCTGGGGGGATAGGGGTGGCTACACCTTC. Encoded protein: CASSWGDRGGYTF.

The CDR3 reads CASSDGDRYGYTF. As DNA, the CDR3 is TGTGCCAGCAGTGATGGGGACAGATATGGCTACACCTTC. The chain combines TRBV6-4 with TRBJ1-2, with 7 bases fitting TRBD1. V lost 3 bases, J lost 5 bases, and 3 bases stayed unmatched. The CDR3 runs to 13 residues. Germline-derived CDR1 and CDR2 are MRHNA and SNTAGT.

The CDR3 protein is CASSFRGSGANVLTF. CDR3 DNA sequence: TGTGCCAGTAGCTTCAGGGGATCTGGGGCCAACGTCCTGACTTTC. The rearrangement uses TRBV19 and TRBJ2-6; perhaps TRBD1 as D (6 bases). CDR3 length: 15 residues. Trimming stripped 6 bases from V and 1 base from J, with 10 bases between. The V gene's germline CDR1 is LNHDA and CDR2 SQIVND (reference sequence).

This clone was counted a single time. The rearrangement uses TRBV19 and TRBJ1-5; 7 bases align to TRBD1. This CDR3 is 14 amino acids long. Per the germline V gene, CDR1 is LNHDA and CDR2 is SQIVND (reference sequence). With V trimmed by 8 bases and J by 5 bases, 9 bases remained unmatched. CDR3 loop: CASHRDSIYQPQHF. CDR3 sequence (DNA): TGTGCCAGTCACCGGGACAGTATTTATCAGCCCCAGCATTTT.

The chain has TRBV14 and TRBJ2-2; D is possibly TRBD1 or TRBD2 (5 bases each). V was cut by 4 bases and J by 2 bases, with 14 bases left in between. The germline CDR1 and CDR2 sequences are SGHDN and FVKESK. The CDR3 spans 16 residues. The CDR3 sequence: CASSREGQANTGELFF. CDR3 in DNA: TGTGCCAGCAGCCGAGAGGGGCAGGCTAACACCGGGGAGCTGTTTTTT.

The chain employs TRBV5-6 and TRBJ2-1; tentative D call: TRBD2 (5 bases). Per germline, CDR1 SGHDT and CDR2 YYEEEE. The CDR3 loop spans 15 amino acids. V lost 1 base and J lost 3, with 11 bases in between. This CDR3 is CASSLNQDFYNEQFF. CDR3 coding DNA: TGTGCCAGCAGCTTGAATCAGGACTTCTACAATGAGCAGTTCTTC.

In its sample, this clone was seen a few times. The chain employs TRBV4-2 and TRBJ1-1; a possible D gene is TRBD1 (5 bases). V shed 1 base and J shed 4 bases, with 13 bases lying between them. The CDR3 totals 15 residues. Germline loops: CDR1 LGHNA, CDR2 YNFKEQ. CDR3 in amino acids: CASSQGRGSGTEAFF. CDR3 in DNA: TGTGCCAGCAGCCAAGGACGGGGGAGTGGCACTGAAGCTTTCTTT.

This chain joins TRBV7-2 and TRBJ1-6; TRBD1 is a possible D gene (5 bases). The V and J ends lost 5 bases and 4 bases respectively, with 9 bases between them. The germline CDR1 and CDR2 sequences are SGHTA and FQGNSA. The CDR3 extends over 14 amino acids. CDR3: CASSRRQYNSPLHF. The CDR3 bases are TGTGCCAGCAGCCGCCGACAGTATAATTCACCCCTCCACTTT.

The rearrangement uses TRBV27 and TRBJ2-7; 9 nucleotides align to TRBD2. The CDR3 has 16 amino acids. Per germline, CDR1 MNHEY and CDR2 SMNVEV (reference sequence). The J segment lost 5 bases and the V segment lost 3 bases, leaving 11 bases of the junction unmatched. CDR3 sequence reads: CASSFLKRGVSDEQYF. The CDR3 DNA reads as TGTGCCAGCAGTTTCTTAAAGCGGGGGGTTTCGGACGAGCAGTACTTC.

The chain recombines TRBV7-9 with TRBJ2-3, with 10 bases lining up with TRBD2. The ends lost 4 bases at V and 2 bases at J; junction bases unmatched: 6. Germline lookup yields CDR1 SEHNR and CDR2 FQNEAQ (reference sequence). CDR3 size: 16 residues. This CDR3 is CASSSTSGRATDTQYF. DNA for the CDR3: TGTGCCAGCAGCTCCACAAGCGGGAGGGCCACAGATACGCAGTATTTT.

J is TRBJ1-1 and V is TRBV5-4, with 12 positions matching TRBD1. There are 17 residues in the CDR3. Germline V gene data show CDR1 as SGHNT and CDR2 as YYREEE (reference sequence). J lost 0 bases, V lost 4 bases, and 7 bases had no gene match. As DNA, the CDR3 is TGTGCCAGCAGCGGGGACAGGGGGCATTCCATGAACACTGAAGCTTTCTTT. Its protein is CASSGDRGHSMNTEAFF.

With respect to this clone: A junction boundary mismatches the germline segment, possibly from a read error. The CDR3 region is CASNVQGGHSYEQYF. Written as DNA, the CDR3 is TGTGCCAGCAACGTACAGGGAGGTCACTCCTACGAGCAGTACTTC. This sequence joins TRBV9 and TRBJ2-7; the D call may be TRBD1 or TRBD2 (6 bases each). Looked up from germline, CDR1 is SGDLS and CDR2 is YYNGEE. The CDR3 totals 15 residues.

The rearrangement links TRBV18 to TRBJ2-1, with D possibly matching TRBD2 (5 bases). CDR1 and CDR2 (germline): KGHSH, LQKENI. Trimming pared 3 bases from V and 1 base from J, leaving 16 bases between. The CDR3 length is 17 residues. The CDR3 region is CASSPPLSGPSYNEQFF. In DNA form, the CDR3 reads TGTGCCAGCTCACCCCCTCTCAGCGGCCCATCCTACAATGAGCAGTTCTTC. Full variable domain (outside the CDR3, taken from reference TRBV18 and TRBJ2-1): NAGVMQNPRHLVRRRGQEARLRCSPMKGHSHVYWYRQLPEEGLKFMVYLQKENIIDESGMPKERFSAEFPKEGPSILRIQQVVRGDSAAYFCASSPPLSGPSYNEQFFGPGTRLTVL.

This clone has a single count. V gene TRBV7-9 combines with J gene TRBJ1-5, with 8 positions matching TRBD1. The CDR3 extends over 14 amino acids. Trimming took 5 bases from V and 4 from J; bases not matched to a gene: 4. The germline V gene encodes CDR1 SEHNR and CDR2 FQNEAQ (reference sequence). Here the CDR3 reads CASSHGQGNQPQHF. In DNA, the CDR3 is TGTGCCAGCAGCCATGGACAGGGTAATCAGCCCCAGCATTTT. The full variable domain, in which reference TRBV7-9 and TRBJ1-5 provide the parts outside the CDR3, is DTGVSQNPRHKITKRGQNVTFRCDPISEHNRLYWYRQTLGQGPEFLTYFQNEAQLEKSRLLSDRFSAERPKGSFSTLEIQRTEQGDSAMYLCASSHGQGNQPQHFGDGTRLSIL.

V is TRBV5-1 and J is TRBJ1-6, with D perhaps matching TRBD1 (6 bases). V lost 3 bases, J lost 6 bases, and 19 bases lay in between. The CDR3 is 17 residues long. The germline CDR1 and CDR2 sequences are SGHRS and YFSETQ. The CDR3 is CASSSVPGGRGNSPLHF. For the CDR3, the DNA is TGCGCCAGCAGCTCGGTCCCGGGGGGCCGGGGTAATTCACCCCTCCACTTT.

This chain joins TRBV19 and TRBJ1-4; D is ambiguous. There are 14 residues in the CDR3. The germline V gene encodes CDR1 LNHDA and CDR2 SQIVND (reference sequence). V lost 6 bases and J 8 bases, leaving 16 bases between the germline ends. In DNA, the CDR3 is TGTGCCAGTAGGCCCGCGGCGGCGGGAGAAAAACTGTTTTTT. This sequence encodes CASRPAAAGEKLFF.

This chain links TRBV19 with TRBJ2-7; 8 nucleotides agree with TRBD2. The CDR3 sequence is 18 residues long. The ends lost 3 bases at V and 4 bases at J; junction bases unmatched: 17. Germline V CDR1 and CDR2: LNHDA, SQIVND (reference sequence). CDR3: CASSILRAGGPRSYEQYF. CDR3 bases: TGTGCCAGTAGTATTCTCAGGGCGGGGGGCCCTAGATCTTACGAGCAGTACTTC.